A selection of T cell receptor beta chains follows, all from one sample in a study of blood T cells in healthy people across ages. A single record per CDR3 protein comes from TCRdb applying MiXCR to the 5' RACE reads. The sample has 1.4 million or so distinct CDR3 sequences, approximately 39% seen once. What was sequenced was blood. These TCRs come from a woman aged 18-29 years in good health. Both conserved end residues are part of each CDR3. A D gene is named only where the DNA matches it firmly. Clone size is given for some rows only: seen once, a few or many times, or a class if the clone is expanded.

j_call: TRBJ1-3
clone_size: -
d_call: TRBD1
v_call: TRBV6-5
cdr3_nt: TGTGCCAGCAGTCCCCGGGACAGGGCGCTAGGAAACACCATATATTTT
cdr3_aa: CASSPRDRALGNTIYF

j_call: TRBJ2-7
clone_size: few
d_call: -
v_call: TRBV27
cdr3_nt: TGTGCCACCCAAACGAGAGGTACGCGGGAGCAGTACTTC
cdr3_aa: CATQTRGTREQYF

j_call: TRBJ1-1
clone_size: -
d_call: -
v_call: TRBV27
cdr3_nt: TGTGCCAGCAGTACCCGACGGATGAACACTGAAGCTTTCTTT
cdr3_aa: CASSTRRMNTEAFF

j_call: TRBJ2-5
clone_size: few
d_call: -
v_call: TRBV25-1
cdr3_nt: TGTGCCAGCAGTGAATTAGATTTCCAAGAGACCCAGTACTTC
cdr3_aa: CASSELDFQETQYF

j_call: TRBJ1-5
clone_size: -
d_call: -
v_call: TRBV21-1
cdr3_nt: TGTGCCAGCAGCGCTCATAATCCACAGGGGCGGGTTCAGCCCCAGCATTTT
cdr3_aa: CASSAHNPQGRVQPQHF

j_call: TRBJ1-4
clone_size: -
d_call: -
v_call: TRBV19
cdr3_nt: TGTGCCAGTAGTACGCTGACATCAACTAATGAAAAACTGTTTTTT
cdr3_aa: CASSTLTSTNEKLFF

j_call: TRBJ2-3
clone_size: -
d_call: TRBD1
v_call: TRBV29-1
cdr3_nt: TGCAGCGTCACCTCGACAGGGGGCAAGGCAGATACGCAGTATTTT
cdr3_aa: CSVTSTGGKADTQYF

j_call: TRBJ2-3
clone_size: -
d_call: -
v_call: TRBV4-1
cdr3_nt: TGCGCCAGCAGCCAGACCGGGACTCCCGGTGATACGCAGTATTTT
cdr3_aa: CASSQTGTPGDTQYF

j_call: TRBJ2-7
clone_size: -
d_call: -
v_call: TRBV12-3/TRBV12-4
cdr3_nt: TGTGCCAGCAGTCCCGGGGACTTCCCTTACGAGCAGTACTTC
cdr3_aa: CASSPGDFPYEQYF

j_call: TRBJ2-7
clone_size: -
d_call: -
v_call: TRBV6-1
cdr3_nt: TGTGCCAGCAGTGATGAGACGGTGAACCACTACGAGCAGTACTTC
cdr3_aa: CASSDETVNHYEQYF

j_call: TRBJ1-2
clone_size: -
d_call: -
v_call: TRBV27
cdr3_nt: TGTGCCGGCAGTCCTCGGGGGGGCGGAGGCTATGGCTACACCTTC
cdr3_aa: CAGSPRGGGGYGYTF

j_call: TRBJ2-5
clone_size: -
d_call: TRBD2
v_call: TRBV19
cdr3_nt: TGTGCCAGTAGCCGTGGGGGACTAGCGGGGCAAGAGACCCAGTACTTC
cdr3_aa: CASSRGGLAGQETQYF

j_call: TRBJ1-4
clone_size: -
d_call: TRBD1
v_call: TRBV12-3/TRBV12-4
cdr3_nt: TGTGCCAGCAGGGCAGGGACAGGGGAACTCGAAAAACTGTTTTTT
cdr3_aa: CASRAGTGELEKLFF

j_call: TRBJ1-2
clone_size: few
d_call: -
v_call: TRBV4-1
cdr3_nt: TGCGCCAGCAGCCAAGCCACCTATAACCCAGGCTATGGCTACACCTTC
cdr3_aa: CASSQATYNPGYGYTF

j_call: TRBJ2-1
clone_size: few
d_call: -
v_call: TRBV6-5
cdr3_nt: TGTGCCAGCAGTTACTCCCCGGACCCCCTCGGGGAGCAGTTCTTC
cdr3_aa: CASSYSPDPLGEQFF

j_call: TRBJ2-2
clone_size: few
d_call: -
v_call: TRBV29-1
cdr3_nt: TGCAGTGAGAGAAGGAGAATCACCGGGGAGCTGTTTTTT
cdr3_aa: CSERRRITGELFF

j_call: TRBJ2-3
clone_size: -
d_call: -
v_call: TRBV21-1
cdr3_nt: TGTGCCAGCATTGGACAGGGGGAAAACACAGATACGCAGTATTTT
cdr3_aa: CASIGQGENTDTQYF

j_call: TRBJ2-3
clone_size: -
d_call: -
v_call: TRBV4-1
cdr3_nt: TGCGCCAGCAGCCAAGATCGAGCTGAGAGAAATGCGCAGTATTTT
cdr3_aa: CASSQDRAERNAQYF

j_call: TRBJ2-3
clone_size: -
d_call: -
v_call: TRBV7-6
cdr3_nt: TGTGCCAGCAGCTCGCTGGGTCTAGAAGTCTCAGATACGCAGTATTTT
cdr3_aa: CASSSLGLEVSDTQYF

j_call: TRBJ2-3
clone_size: few
d_call: -
v_call: TRBV18
cdr3_nt: TGTGCCAGCTCACCACGGAGCGGCAGCACAGATACGCAGTATTTT
cdr3_aa: CASSPRSGSTDTQYF